The next 24 T cell receptor beta chains were all read from a single sample in a study of cytomegalovirus exposure and HLA in healthy donors. Using immunoSEQ multiplex PCR, the repertoire was profiled, and TCRdb retains in-frame clones only, with some absent. The sample records 250,000 or so clones, roughly 87% being singletons. Sequencing input: PBMCs. Every receptor here comes from a man aged 18 to 30 in good health and CMV-seropositive.

The V and J genes are TRBV5-4 and TRBJ2-7, with a possible D match to TRBD2 (6 bases). The CDR3 has 14 residues. The germline CDR1 and CDR2 sequences are SGHNT and YYREEE (reference sequence). Trimming pared 0 bases from V and 2 bases from J, leaving 9 bases between. The CDR3 DNA is TGTGCCAGCAGCTTGGAAGGGACTCCCTACGAGCAGTACTTC. Translating it yields CASSLEGTPYEQYF.

For this clone: This sample also contains other DNA sequences that code for the same CDR3. The V and J genes are TRBV27 and TRBJ2-3; D not resolved. V was pared by 1 base and J by 3 bases, with 5 bases between. The CDR3 spans 13 residues. Germline CDR1 is MNHEY and CDR2 is SMNVEV (reference sequence). This CDR3 is CASSLLGTDTQYF. The CDR3 DNA sequence: TGTGCCAGCAGTTTATTGGGGACAGATACGCAGTATTTT.

Only a few counts were recorded for this clone. The rearrangement uses TRBV30 and TRBJ1-5; 7 bases map to TRBD1. Trimming at V came to 0 bases and at J to 9 bases, leaving 5 bases not matched to a gene. The CDR3 length is 13 residues. From germline, CDR1 is GTSNPN and CDR2 SVGIG (reference sequence). As DNA, the CDR3 is TGTGCCTGGAGTGTCGGACAGGCGAGGCCCCAGCATTTT. This translates into CAWSVGQARPQHF.

This chain connects TRBV6-1 to TRBJ1-5; no clear D. CDR3 length: 14 residues. Germline V lookup: CDR1 MNHNS, CDR2 SASEGT. Trimming left V 7 bases short and J 0 bases short, with 10 bases between. CDR3 region: CASTPQNSNQPQHF. CDR3 nucleotides: TGTGCCAGCACCCCACAAAATAGCAATCAGCCCCAGCATTTT.

The chain joins TRBV2 to TRBJ1-5, with D tentatively TRBD1 (6 bases). The CDR3 has 15 amino acids. CDR1 SNHLY and CDR2 FYNNEI come from the germline V gene. Trimming shortened V by 7 bases and J by 0 bases, and 13 bases separated the two germline ends. The CDR3 DNA is TGTGCCAGCAACAGGGAGTCATATAGCAATCAGCCCCAGCATTTT. Encoded protein: CASNRESYSNQPQHF. The whole variable domain, remainder taken from reference TRBV2 and TRBJ1-5, is EPEVTQTPSHQVTQMGQEVILRCVPISNHLYFYWYRQILGQKVEFLVSFYNNEISEKSEIFDDQFSVERPDGSNFTLKIRSTKLEDSAMYFCASNRESYSNQPQHFGDGTRLSIL.

The gene calls are TRBV28 and TRBJ1-2; 7 bases map to TRBD1. J was trimmed by 4 bases and V by 7 bases; bases with no gene match: 18. Germline CDR1 is MDHEN and CDR2 is SYDVKM. This CDR3 has 17 residues. This chain's CDR3 is CASIFSPGTAFPYGYTF. CDR3 nucleotides: TGTGCCAGCATCTTCTCTCCCGGGACAGCATTCCCCTATGGCTACACCTTC.

Here the CDR3 reads CASSQDLAEDEQFF. CDR3 sequence (DNA): TGTGCCAGCAGCCAAGATCTTGCGGAGGATGAGCAGTTCTTC. J is TRBJ2-1 and V is TRBV4-2, with D possibly matching TRBD2 (5 bases). CDR1 and CDR2 from the germline V gene are LGHNA and YNFKEQ. This CDR3 is built from 14 residues. The V end was cut by 0 bases, the J end by 8 bases, with 11 bases between.

This clone was detected once. The CDR3 DNA sequence: TGTGCCAGCAGCCCCGATGGACTAGCGGGAGACGAGCAGTACTTC. Its protein is CASSPDGLAGDEQYF. This rearrangement joins TRBV7-3 to TRBJ2-7; 13 positions agree with TRBD2. V lost 5 bases, J lost 5 bases, and 6 bases stayed unmatched. The CDR3 contains 15 residues. The germline gives CDR1 SGHTA, CDR2 FQGTGA.

The V gene is TRBV19, the J gene TRBJ2-7; no firm D call. Deletions cut 5 bases from V and 3 bases from J, with 14 bases between. This CDR3 spans 14 amino acids. Germline assignment: CDR1 LNHDA and CDR2 SQIVND (reference sequence). The CDR3 reads CASSLSGPGYEQYF. The CDR3 bases are TGTGCCAGTAGTTTGTCCGGGCCGGGCTACGAGCAGTACTTC.

The chain carries TRBV4-1 and TRBJ1-5; possibly TRBD1 for D (6 bases). Germline V lookup: CDR1 MGHRA, CDR2 YSYEKL. Deletions cut 5 bases from V and 5 bases from J, with 13 bases between. The CDR3 is 14 amino acids. The CDR3 sequence: CASSREQGDQPQHF. In DNA form, the CDR3 reads TGCGCCAGCAGCAGGGAACAGGGAGATCAGCCCCAGCATTTT.

A note on this clone: Because the CDR3's place on the DNA is in doubt, the DNA is left out and the CDR3 is given as listed by TCRdb. This chain links TRBV4-1 with TRBJ1-2; the table's D call, TRBD1, has no DNA check behind it. Both ends counted, the CDR3 spans 17 residues. Germline CDR1 is MGHRA and CDR2 is YSYEKL. CDR3 residues: CASSQGGRGRSGQGYTF.

The table lists this clone with a few counts. This chain joins TRBV28 and TRBJ2-7; TRBD2 agrees at 11 bases. V was pared by 6 bases and J by 7 bases, with 8 bases of the junction left unmatched. The length of the CDR3 is 14 residues. Germline CDR1 reads MDHEN; CDR2 reads SYDVKM. The CDR3 protein is CASRYSSGRREQYF. CDR3 DNA: TGTGCCAGCAGGTATTCTAGCGGGAGGAGGGAGCAGTACTTC.

The chain links TRBV7-2 to TRBJ1-1; D is undetermined. Germline V CDR1 and CDR2: SGHTA, FQGNSA. Trimming stripped 2 bases from V and 2 bases from J, with 9 bases between. The CDR3 is 14 amino acids. For the CDR3, the DNA is TGTGCCAGCAGCTTATCTCCGGGTAACACTGAAGCTTTCTTT. Its translation is CASSLSPGNTEAFF.

The chain employs TRBV27 and TRBJ1-1, with a weak D call TRBD1 (5 bases). Germline V lookup: CDR1 MNHEY, CDR2 SMNVEV (reference sequence). Between the trimmed V and J ends, which lost 2 bases and 5 bases, there was a span of 12 bases. This CDR3 contains 14 residues. The CDR3 DNA follows: TGTGCCAGCAGTTTAGGGGCAGGGATTACTGAAGCTTTCTTT. Translation gives CASSLGAGITEAFF.

V is TRBV14 and J is TRBJ1-1; a weak D match, TRBD1 (5 bases). Germline CDR1 is SGHDN and CDR2 is FVKESK. This CDR3 has 13 amino acids. Trimming took off 1 base at V and 11 bases at J, with 14 bases between the two ends. CDR3 sequence: CASSQADSLRAFF. The DNA of the CDR3 is TGTGCCAGCAGCCAAGCAGACAGCCTCAGGGCTTTCTTT.

The V call is TRBV6-1, the J call TRBJ1-4; TRBD1 matches at 9 bases. J gave up 6 bases and V 5 bases, and 7 bases lay outside the gene matches. The CDR3 has 15 amino acids. Germline V CDR1 and CDR2: MNHNS, SASEGT. CDR3 in amino acids: CASSSETGGDEKLFF. The CDR3 bases are TGTGCCAGCAGTTCTGAGACAGGGGGAGATGAAAAACTGTTTTTT.

The chain has TRBV19 and TRBJ1-1, with D hard to call. The CDR3 contains 15 residues. The V gene lost 1 base and the J gene lost 4 bases, with 13 bases spanning the gap. The germline V gene encodes CDR1 LNHDA and CDR2 SQIVND (reference sequence). CDR3 in amino acids: CASSIVLGLFTEAFF. CDR3 sequence (DNA): TGTGCCAGTAGTATAGTACTGGGTTTGTTCACTGAAGCTTTCTTT.

The chain carries TRBV18 and TRBJ1-5; possible D gene TRBD1, 5 bases. CDR1 and CDR2 (germline): KGHSH, LQKENI. The CDR3 loop spans 13 amino acids. V was pared by 3 bases and J by 10 bases, with 13 bases between. In DNA, the CDR3 is TGTGCCAGCTCACCCAGGGAAGGGGAACCCCAGCATTTT. This sequence encodes CASSPREGEPQHF.

This chain connects TRBV9 to TRBJ2-5; 7 nucleotides line up with TRBD2. J lost 3 bases, V lost 0 bases, and 8 bases had no gene match. Germline assignment: CDR1 SGDLS and CDR2 YYNGEE. The CDR3 is 16 amino acids. CDR3 coding DNA: TGTGCCAGCAGCGTAGGGAACCTAGCGGTAAAAGAGACCCAGTACTTC. It is translated as CASSVGNLAVKETQYF.

The count of this clone is one. This chain's CDR3 is CASSYGDYTGELFF. The CDR3 nucleotides read TGTGCCAGCAGTTACGGGGACTACACCGGGGAGCTGTTTTTT. V and J are TRBV6-5 and TRBJ2-2; D is possibly TRBD2 (6 bases). V was pared by 2 bases and J by 3 bases, with 7 bases between. The CDR3 extends over 14 amino acids. CDR1 and CDR2 (germline): MNHEY, SVGAGI.

The V and J genes are TRBV29-1 and TRBJ2-3; D gene uncertain. The CDR3 has 11 amino acids. Trimming took off 5 bases at V and 2 bases at J, with 5 bases between the two ends. Germline lookup yields CDR1 SQVTM and CDR2 ANQGSEA. The CDR3 DNA is TGCAGCGTTCGGCTCACAGATACGCAGTATTTT. Amino acid sequence: CSVRLTDTQYF.

The rearrangement uses TRBV9 and TRBJ2-7; perhaps D is TRBD1 or TRBD2 (5 bases each). Germline-derived CDR1 and CDR2 are SGDLS and YYNGEE. The CDR3 spans 14 residues. The germline V and J ends were trimmed by 0 bases and 3 bases, with 10 bases remaining between them. For the CDR3, the DNA is TGTGCCAGCAGCGTAGACGGGGACCACTACGAGCAGTACTTC. Its protein is CASSVDGDHYEQYF. Looking up the rest from reference TRBV9 and TRBJ2-7 gives the full variable domain: DSGVTQTPKHLITATGQRVTLRCSPRSGDLSVYWYQQSLDQGLQFLIQYYNGEERAKGNILERFSAQQFPDLHSELNLSSLELGDSALYFCASSVDGDHYEQYFGPGTRLTVT.

This rearrangement joins TRBV4-3 to TRBJ2-1; TRBD1 is a possible D gene (6 bases). CDR1 is LGHNA and CDR2 is YSLEER in the germline V gene. The CDR3 spans 14 residues. Trimming removed 1 base at V and 9 bases at J, with 13 bases between. DNA of the CDR3: TGCGCCAGCAGCCAAGTGGCAGGGGATAGTGAGCAGTTCTTC. Residues: CASSQVAGDSEQFF.

CDR3 loop: CASSSSGPYNEQFF. The CDR3 DNA reads TGTGCCAGCAGCTCTAGCGGCCCCTACAATGAGCAGTTCTTC. The gene calls are TRBV11-2 and TRBJ2-1, with TRBD2 matching over 7 bases. The V gene's germline CDR1 is SGHAT and CDR2 FQNNGV. This CDR3 spans 14 amino acids. V was clipped by 4 bases and J by 2 bases; unmatched bases: 2.